This T cell receptor (beta chain) was found in a study of cytomegalovirus exposure and HLA in healthy donors. Overall study context: It was reported in a later analysis that the approximately 120 validation repertoires used the same platform as the approximately 670 first-cohort repertoires. Findings and limits, study-wide: As confirmed in vitro, a few CMV-associated chains were specific for CMV antigens. The tendency of first-cohort TCR clusters to co-occur in the 110 or so validation repertoires emerged from a later analysis.

This clone was found once. The antigen remains undetermined. Assay: immunoSEQ multiplex PCR; the TCRdb copy retains only in-frame clones and omits some. The sample holds tens of thousands of clones, approximately 95% seen once. The CDR3 has 18 residues. The germline gives CDR1 KGHSH, CDR2 LQKENI. The V and J ends lost 3 bases and 7 bases, in that order; junction bases with no gene match: 9. The sequence was obtained from a woman in her twenties or thirties in good health and CMV-seropositive. The V call is TRBV18, the J call TRBJ2-1; 16 positions agree with TRBD2. The sequenced sample was PBMCs. DNA of the CDR3: TGTGCCAGCTCACCGCAAGCTGGGACTAGCGGGAGGGAGAATGAGCAGTTCTTC. This sequence encodes CASSPQAGTSGRENEQFF. Full variable domain (outside the CDR3, taken from reference TRBV18 and TRBJ2-1): NAGVMQNPRHLVRRRGQEARLRCSPMKGHSHVYWYRQLPEEGLKFMVYLQKENIIDESGMPKERFSAEFPKEGPSILRIQQVVRGDSAAYFCASSPQAGTSGRENEQFFGPGTRLTVL.